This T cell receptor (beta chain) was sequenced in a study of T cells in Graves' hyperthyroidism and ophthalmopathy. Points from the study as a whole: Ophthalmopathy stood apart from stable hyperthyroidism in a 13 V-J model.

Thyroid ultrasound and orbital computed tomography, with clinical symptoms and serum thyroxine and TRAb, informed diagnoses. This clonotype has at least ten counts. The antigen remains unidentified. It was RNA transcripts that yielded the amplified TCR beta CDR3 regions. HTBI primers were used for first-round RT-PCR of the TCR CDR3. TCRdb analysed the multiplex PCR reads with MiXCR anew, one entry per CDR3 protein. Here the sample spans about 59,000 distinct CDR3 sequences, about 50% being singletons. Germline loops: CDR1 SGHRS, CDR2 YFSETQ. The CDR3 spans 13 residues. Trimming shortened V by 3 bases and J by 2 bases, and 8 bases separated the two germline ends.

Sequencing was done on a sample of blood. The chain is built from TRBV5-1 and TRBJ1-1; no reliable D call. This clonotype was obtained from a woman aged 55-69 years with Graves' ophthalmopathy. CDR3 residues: CASSSRPNTEAFF. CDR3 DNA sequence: TGCGCCAGCAGCTCGAGGCCCAACACTGAAGCTTTCTTT.